One and the same sample provided the 16 T cell receptor beta chains below, sequenced in a study of cytomegalovirus exposure and HLA in healthy donors. The PCR ran on 60 Vbeta and 13 Jbeta primers. Sequencing used immunoSEQ multiplex PCR; TCRdb keeps in-frame clones, though not all of them. The top ten hold 1.5% to 2% of the sample, which has about 120,000 clones, approximately 61% seen once. Input material: PBMCs. Every receptor here comes from a man younger than 40 in good health and CMV-seropositive.

The chain couples TRBV28 to TRBJ2-5, with a weak D call TRBD2 (5 bases). CDR1 and CDR2 from the germline V gene are MDHEN and SYDVKM. The V and J ends lost 3 bases and 1 base respectively, with 9 bases between them. The CDR3 consists of 14 residues. CDR3 DNA sequence: TGTGCCAGCAGTTTTGGGAGATTCCAAGAGACCCAGTACTTC. Translation gives CASSFGRFQETQYF.

The chain recombines TRBV19 with TRBJ1-1; maybe TRBD1 (6 bases). The CDR3 covers 13 residues. Trimming stripped 7 bases from V and 5 bases from J, with 14 bases between. Germline lookup yields CDR1 LNHDA and CDR2 SQIVND (reference sequence). The CDR3 region has the DNA TGTGCCAGTACCGACAGGATTGGGACTGAAGCTTTCTTT. Amino acids: CASTDRIGTEAFF. Using reference TRBV19 and TRBJ1-1 for the parts outside the CDR3, the full variable domain is DGGITQSPKYLFRKEGQNVTLSCEQNLNHDAMYWYRQDPGQGLRLIYYSQIVNDFQKGDIAEGYSVSREKKESFPLTVTSAQKNPTAFYLCASTDRIGTEAFFGQGTRLTVV.

The chain recombines TRBV5-6 with TRBJ2-7; D is possibly TRBD2 (6 bases). V was pared by 0 bases and J by 2 bases, with 18 bases between. Germline-derived CDR1 and CDR2 are SGHDT and YYEEEE. This CDR3 is built from 17 residues. CDR3 sequence: CASSLAGVSGYTYEQYF. The CDR3, as DNA: TGTGCCAGCAGCTTGGCGGGGGTTAGCGGTTACACCTACGAGCAGTACTTC.

As regards this clone: This CDR3 is also generated by other DNA sequences in the sample. CDR3 DNA sequence: TGCAGCGCCGGGGGGGGGCTGGGGACTGAAGCTTTCTTT. Its protein product is CSAGGGLGTEAFF. V is TRBV29-1 and J is TRBJ1-1, with TRBD1 as a possible D gene (6 bases). The CDR3 sequence is 13 residues long. Germline V CDR1 and CDR2: SQVTM, ANQGSEA. Trimming shortened V by 7 bases and J by 5 bases, and 17 bases separated the two germline ends.

There are a few counts of this clone. A clone one base away is much larger, so this may be a read error. The same CDR3 also results from other DNA sequences found in this sample. The chain joins TRBV30 to TRBJ2-2; 12 nucleotides match TRBD2. CDR1 and CDR2 (germline): GTSNPN, SVGIG (reference sequence). The CDR3 length is 15 residues. CDR3 bases: TGCGCCTGGAAGGCTAGCGGGAGGGAGACCGGGGAGCTGTTTTTT. Encoded protein: CAWKASGRETGELFF. Full variable domain (missing parts from reference TRBV30 and TRBJ2-2): SQTIHQWPATLVQPVGSPLSLECTVEGTSNPNLYWYRQAAGRGLQLLFYSVGIGQISSEVPQNLSASRPQDRQFILSSKKLLLSDSGFYLCAWKASGRETGELFFGEGSRLTVL.

The chain carries TRBV29-1 and TRBJ2-5, with D possibly TRBD2 on 6 matching bases. Germline lookup yields CDR1 SQVTM and CDR2 ANQGSEA. CDR3 length: 13 amino acids. Trimming removed 2 bases at V and 5 bases at J, with 12 bases between. The CDR3 nucleotides read TGCAGCGTTGAAAGGGTAGGAGGGGAGACCCAGTACTTC. This encodes CSVERVGGETQYF.

The rearrangement joins TRBV18 to TRBJ2-2; 8 bases map to TRBD1. The CDR3 has 15 amino acids. The junction had 3 bases not matched to a gene; V was cut back by 0 bases and J by 6 bases. CDR1 is KGHSH, CDR2 LQKENI, per germline. The CDR3 DNA is TGTGCCAGCTCACCACCGGCAGGGGGCGCCGGGGAGCTGTTTTTT. Amino acids: CASSPPAGGAGELFF.

The rearrangement joins TRBV27 to TRBJ2-7; the match to TRBD2 covers 8 bases. CDR1 is MNHEY, CDR2 SMNVEV, per germline (reference sequence). The CDR3 is made up of 15 amino acids. V lost 4 bases to trimming and J lost 4 bases; unmatched junction nucleotides: 9. The CDR3 loop reads CASSSPGGPVYEQYF. CDR3 coding DNA: TGTGCCAGCAGTTCACCGGGAGGGCCTGTATACGAGCAGTACTTC.

This clone was seen more than once but under ten times. The V call is TRBV5-1, the J call TRBJ2-1; 10 bases are a match to TRBD1. In germline, CDR1 is SGHRS, CDR2 YFSETQ. V dropped 0 bases and J dropped 7; count of bases not matched to a gene: 7. CDR3 length: 16 amino acids. For the CDR3, the DNA is TGCGCCAGCAGCTTGGCTGGGACAGGGGCTCGGAATGAGCAGTTCTTC. It encodes CASSLAGTGARNEQFF.

The V and J genes are TRBV18 and TRBJ2-7; 10 nucleotides match TRBD1. The CDR3 covers 14 residues. J was trimmed by 6 bases and V by 4 bases; bases with no gene match: 6. Germline CDR1 is KGHSH and CDR2 is LQKENI. The CDR3 sequence: CASSLSRDRGEQYF. Here the CDR3 DNA reads TGTGCCAGCTCACTAAGTCGGGACAGGGGCGAGCAGTACTTC.

There are a few counts of this clone. The chain carries TRBV28 and TRBJ2-7; possible D gene TRBD2, 6 bases. CDR1 and CDR2 (germline): MDHEN, SYDVKM. Trimming left V 5 bases short and J 3 bases short, with 11 bases between. CDR3 length: 13 residues. CDR3 bases: TGTGCCAGCAGTCTAGGAGGGGACTACGAGCAGTACTTC. Translation gives CASSLGGDYEQYF.

Concerning this clone itself: One end of the junction is discordant with germline, which a read error may explain. The gene calls are TRBV7-7 and TRBJ2-3; TRBD2 agrees at 8 bases. The CDR3 extends over 14 amino acids. Germline CDR1 reads SSHAT; CDR2 reads FNYEAQ (reference sequence). The CDR3: CASSYGRATDTQYF. The CDR3 nucleotides are TGTGCTAGCAGCTACGGGAGGGCCACAGATACGCAGTATTTT.

This chain connects TRBV5-1 to TRBJ1-2; 7 bases agree with TRBD1. V gave up 4 bases and J gave up 8 bases; unmatched junction bases: 11. The CDR3 has 14 amino acids. The V gene's germline CDR1 is SGHRS and CDR2 YFSETQ. The CDR3 DNA reads as TGCGCCAGCAGCCGAGAGACAGGGAGTAAGGGCTACACCTTC. Its protein is CASSRETGSKGYTF.

This clone was counted once. This CDR3 is also generated by other DNA sequences in the sample. The chain joins TRBV5-1 to TRBJ2-1; 8 bases are shared with TRBD2. The V gene's germline CDR1 is SGHRS and CDR2 YFSETQ. V gave up 1 base and J gave up 2 bases; unmatched junction bases: 2. The CDR3 contains 15 residues. CDR3 sequence: CASSLTSGTYNEQFF. In nucleotides, the CDR3 is TGCGCCAGCAGCTTGACTAGCGGTACCTACAATGAGCAGTTCTTC. Complete variable domain (other parts from reference TRBV5-1 and TRBJ2-1): KAGVTQTPRYLIKTRGQQVTLSCSPISGHRSVSWYQQTPGQGLQFLFEYFSETQRNKGNFPGRFSGRQFSNSRSEMNVSTLELGDSALYLCASSLTSGTYNEQFFGPGTRLTVL.

This chain joins TRBV7-6 and TRBJ2-1; 10 nucleotides agree with TRBD2. The CDR3 is 16 residues long. The ends lost 5 bases at V and 6 bases at J; junction bases unmatched: 10. CDR1 and CDR2 (germline): SGHVS, FNYEAQ. The CDR3 DNA sequence: TGTGCCAGCAGCCCTAAGACTAGCGGGTACCCCAATGAGCAGTTCTTC. Protein product: CASSPKTSGYPNEQFF.

The chain joins TRBV2 to TRBJ1-5; unclear D gene. This CDR3 is built from 13 residues. CDR1 is SNHLY and CDR2 is FYNNEI in the germline V gene. V lost 6 bases and J 6 bases, leaving 12 bases between the germline ends. CDR3 sequence: CASSRGNRQPQHF. Here the CDR3 DNA reads TGTGCCAGCAGCCGCGGAAATCGTCAGCCCCAGCATTTT.